The present TCR beta chain was sequenced within a study of T-cell memory formation after mild COVID-19. Germline CDR1 and CDR2: PRHDT and FYEKMQ (reference sequence). The CDR3 spans 15 residues. Trimming took 0 bases from V and 2 from J, leaving 10 bases between them. TCRdb passed the 5' RACE reads through MiXCR, listing each CDR3 protein once. Found here are approximately 240,000 distinct CDR3 sequences, approximately 16% of them singletons; the top ten hold around 3.7%. Whole-study findings and limits: A second wave of clones peaked on day 37, and their SARS-CoV-2 specificity went unconfirmed. Contracting clones from day 15 to 85 showed balanced CD4/CD8; later expanders favored CD4+. There were some responding clones in pre-infection memory, which suggested that cross-reactive memory had joined. Mostly located in CM and EM were contracting CD4+ clones, with contracting CD8+ clones located in EMRA.

This clonotype was found a few times. What it binds is unknown. The rearrangement uses TRBV13 and TRBJ1-1, with D unresolved. Sequenced sample: PBMCs or a T cell subset sorted from them (not recorded which). The receptor was isolated from a man between 18 and 29 years old who had mild COVID-19 (a few samples of this study predate the infection). Cell type and time point are not known. The CDR3 DNA is TGTGCCAGCAGCTTAGGACCGGTACCAAACACTGAAGCTTTCTTT. It specifies CASSLGPVPNTEAFF.